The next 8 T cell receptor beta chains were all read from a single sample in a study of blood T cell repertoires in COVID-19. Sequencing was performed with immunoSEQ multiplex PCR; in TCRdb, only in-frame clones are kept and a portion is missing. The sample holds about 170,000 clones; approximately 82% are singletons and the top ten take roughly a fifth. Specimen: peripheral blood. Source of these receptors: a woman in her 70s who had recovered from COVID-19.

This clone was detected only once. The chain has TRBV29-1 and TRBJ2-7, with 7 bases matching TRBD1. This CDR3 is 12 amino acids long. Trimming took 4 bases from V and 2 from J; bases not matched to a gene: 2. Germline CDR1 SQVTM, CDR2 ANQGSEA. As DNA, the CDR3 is TGCAGCGTTGGGACAGGACCCTACGAGCAGTACTTC. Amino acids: CSVGTGPYEQYF.

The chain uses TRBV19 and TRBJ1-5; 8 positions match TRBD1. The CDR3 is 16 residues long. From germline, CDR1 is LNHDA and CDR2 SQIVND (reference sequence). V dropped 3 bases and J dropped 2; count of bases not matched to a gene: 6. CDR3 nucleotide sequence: TGTGCCAGTAGTATGGACAGGGTGGCGGGCAATCAGCCCCAGCATTTT. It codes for CASSMDRVAGNQPQHF.

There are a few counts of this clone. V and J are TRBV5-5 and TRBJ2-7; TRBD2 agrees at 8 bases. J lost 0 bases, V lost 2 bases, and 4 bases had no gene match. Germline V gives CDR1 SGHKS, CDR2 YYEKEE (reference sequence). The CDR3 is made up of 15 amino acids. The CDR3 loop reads CASSFGAGGSYEQYF. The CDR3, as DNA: TGTGCCAGCAGCTTTGGGGCGGGGGGCTCCTACGAGCAGTACTTC.

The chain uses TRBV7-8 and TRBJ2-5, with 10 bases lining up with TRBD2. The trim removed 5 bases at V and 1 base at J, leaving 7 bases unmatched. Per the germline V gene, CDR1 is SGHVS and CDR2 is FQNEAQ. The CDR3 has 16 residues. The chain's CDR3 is CASSRWTSGSQETQYF. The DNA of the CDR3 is TGTGCCAGCAGCCGATGGACTAGCGGTAGCCAAGAGACCCAGTACTTC.

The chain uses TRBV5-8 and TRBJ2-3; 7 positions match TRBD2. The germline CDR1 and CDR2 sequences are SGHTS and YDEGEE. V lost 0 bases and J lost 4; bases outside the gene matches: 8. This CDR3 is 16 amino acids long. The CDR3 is CASSLGGGSSADTQYF. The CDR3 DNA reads TGTGCCAGCAGCTTGGGTGGCGGGAGCTCCGCAGATACGCAGTATTTT.

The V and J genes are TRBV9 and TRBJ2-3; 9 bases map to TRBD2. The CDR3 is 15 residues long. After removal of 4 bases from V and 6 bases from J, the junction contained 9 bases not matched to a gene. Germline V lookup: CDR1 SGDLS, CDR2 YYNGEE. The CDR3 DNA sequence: TGTGCCAGCAGCATTCTAGCGGGACCCCCGGATACGCAGTATTTT. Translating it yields CASSILAGPPDTQYF.

CDR3 residues: CASSQARDRGSFFNYEQYF. Written as DNA, the CDR3 is TGTGCCAGCAGCCAAGCCCGGGACAGGGGGTCTTTTTTCAACTACGAGCAGTACTTC. The chain has TRBV14 and TRBJ2-7; TRBD1 aligns across 11 bases. The CDR3 loop spans 19 amino acids. Germline lookup yields CDR1 SGHDN and CDR2 FVKESK. Germline trimming cut 1 base from V and 3 bases from J; bases unmatched to any gene: 14. Supplemented by reference TRBV14 and TRBJ2-7, the full variable domain reads EAGVTQFPSHSVIEKGQTVTLRCDPISGHDNLYWYRRVMGKEIKFLLHFVKESKQDESGMPNNRFLAERTGGTYSTLKVQPAELEDSGVYFCASSQARDRGSFFNYEQYFGPGTRLTVT.

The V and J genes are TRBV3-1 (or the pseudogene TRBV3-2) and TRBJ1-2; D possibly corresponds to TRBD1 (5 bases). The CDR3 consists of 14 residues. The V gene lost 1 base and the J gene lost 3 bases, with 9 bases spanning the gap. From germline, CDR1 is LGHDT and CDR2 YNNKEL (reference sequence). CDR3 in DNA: TGTGCCAGCAGCCAAGGGCAGGGATACTATGGCTACACCTTC. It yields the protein CASSQGQGYYGYTF.